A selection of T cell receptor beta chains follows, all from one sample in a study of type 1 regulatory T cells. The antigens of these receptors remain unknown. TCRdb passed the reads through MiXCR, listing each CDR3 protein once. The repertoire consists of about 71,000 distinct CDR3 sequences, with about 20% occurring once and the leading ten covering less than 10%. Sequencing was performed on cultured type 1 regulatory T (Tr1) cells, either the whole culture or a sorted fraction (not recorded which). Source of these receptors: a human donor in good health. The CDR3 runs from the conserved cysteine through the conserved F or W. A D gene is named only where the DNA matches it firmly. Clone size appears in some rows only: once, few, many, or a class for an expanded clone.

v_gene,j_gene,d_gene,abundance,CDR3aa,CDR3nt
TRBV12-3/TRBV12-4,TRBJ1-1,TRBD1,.,CASIYRGLRGAEAFF,TGTGCCAGCATTTACAGGGGGCTCAGGGGGGCTGAAGCTTTCTTT
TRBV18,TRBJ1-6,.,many,CASSLDQGGDSPLHF,TGTGCCAGCTCACTCGACCAGGGAGGGGATTCACCCCTCCACTTT
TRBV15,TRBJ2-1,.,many,CATSRDDGGAYNEQFF,TGTGCCACCAGCAGAGATGATGGAGGCGCCTACAATGAGCAGTTCTTC
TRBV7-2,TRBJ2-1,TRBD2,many,CASSLRTREQFF,TGTGCCAGCAGCCTCCGGACTAGGGAGCAGTTCTTC
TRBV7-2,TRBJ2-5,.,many,CASSPGRETQYF,TGTGCCAGCAGCCCCGGTCGGGAGACCCAGTACTTC
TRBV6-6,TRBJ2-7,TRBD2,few,CASTLTSGGSYEQYF,TGTGCCAGCACCTTGACTAGCGGGGGCTCCTACGAGCAGTACTTC
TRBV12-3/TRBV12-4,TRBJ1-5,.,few,CASSPGLQQPQHF,TGTGCCAGCAGTCCGGGGCTGCAGCAGCCCCAGCATTTT
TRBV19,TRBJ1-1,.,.,CASSALVGGPNTEAFF,TGTGCCAGTAGTGCCCTTGTTGGGGGCCCAAACACTGAAGCTTTCTTT
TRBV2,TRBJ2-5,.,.,CASSEAGVETQYF,TGTGCCAGCAGTGAAGCAGGGGTAGAGACCCAGTACTTC
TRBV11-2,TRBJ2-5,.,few,CASSSTGTGETQYF,TGTGCCAGCAGCTCGACCGGGACCGGAGAGACCCAGTACTTC
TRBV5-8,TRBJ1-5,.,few,CASSLVGGAHQPQHF,TGTGCCAGCAGCTTGGTTGGGGGTGCACATCAGCCCCAGCATTTT
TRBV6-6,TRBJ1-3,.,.,CASRRGLINTIYF,TGTGCCAGCAGACGGGGCCTAATAAACACCATATATTTT
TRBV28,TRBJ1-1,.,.,CASSDSKRAGIEAFF,TGTGCCAGCAGTGACAGTAAAAGGGCAGGGATTGAAGCTTTCTTT
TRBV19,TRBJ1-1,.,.,CASSIRVREPAFF,TGTGCCAGTAGTATCCGGGTCAGGGAGCCGGCTTTCTTT
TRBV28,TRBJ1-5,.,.,CASSFPSGGNQPQHF,TGTGCCAGCAGTTTTCCATCCGGGGGCAATCAGCCCCAGCATTTT
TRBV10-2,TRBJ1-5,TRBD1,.,CATRGYSNQPQHF,TGCGCCACCAGGGGGTATAGCAATCAGCCCCAGCATTTT
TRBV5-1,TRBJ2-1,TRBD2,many,CASSSRTSGSGEQFF,TGCGCCAGCAGCTCCCGGACTAGCGGGAGTGGTGAGCAGTTCTTC
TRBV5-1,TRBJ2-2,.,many,CASREGSYTGELFF,TGCGCCAGCAGGGAGGGATCGTACACCGGGGAGCTGTTTTTT
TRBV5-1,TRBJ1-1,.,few,CASSLADPMNTEAFF,TGCGCCAGCAGCCTGGCAGATCCTATGAACACTGAAGCTTTCTTT
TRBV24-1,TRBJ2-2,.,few,CATSENRDTGELFF,TGTGCCACCAGTGAGAACCGGGACACCGGGGAGCTGTTTTTT
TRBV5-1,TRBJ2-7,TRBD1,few,CASRPGQGAFDEQYF,TGCGCCAGCAGACCGGGACAGGGGGCGTTTGACGAGCAGTACTTC
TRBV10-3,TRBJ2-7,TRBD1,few,CAISESPTGQAQYEQYF,TGTGCCATCAGTGAGTCCCCAACGGGACAGGCCCAATACGAGCAGTACTTC
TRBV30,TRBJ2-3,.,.,CAWGPQGDTQYF,TGTGCCTGGGGTCCCCAGGGAGATACGCAGTATTTT
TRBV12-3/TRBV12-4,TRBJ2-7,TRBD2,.,CASSLGTSGYEQYF,TGTGCCAGCAGTTTAGGGACTAGCGGCTACGAGCAGTACTTC
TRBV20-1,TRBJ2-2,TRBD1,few,CSAGHDRAGELFF,TGCAGTGCTGGCCACGACAGGGCCGGGGAGCTGTTTTTT
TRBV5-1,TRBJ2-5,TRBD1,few,CASSFRQGRGTQYF,TGCGCCAGCAGCTTTCGACAGGGGCGGGGGACCCAGTACTTC
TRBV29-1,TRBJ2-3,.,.,CSVESLDARGDTQYF,TGCAGCGTTGAATCGTTGGACGCACGGGGAGATACGCAGTATTTT
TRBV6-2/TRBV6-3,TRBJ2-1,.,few,CASSTTSSSNYEQFF,TGTGCCAGCAGTACTACTAGTTCCTCCAACTATGAGCAGTTCTTC
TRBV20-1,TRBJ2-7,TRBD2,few,CSARDLGSGRAYEQYF,TGCAGTGCTAGAGATTTGGGAAGCGGGAGGGCGTACGAGCAGTACTTC
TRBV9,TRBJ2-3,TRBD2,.,CASSIAGGFTDTQYF,TGTGCCAGCAGTATAGCGGGAGGCTTCACAGATACGCAGTATTTT
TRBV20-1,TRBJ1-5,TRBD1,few,CSASLGQGNQPQHF,TGCAGTGCTTCACTAGGACAGGGCAATCAGCCCCAGCATTTT
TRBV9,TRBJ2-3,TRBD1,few,CASSAQGSVDTQYF,TGTGCCAGCAGCGCACAGGGGTCAGTAGATACGCAGTATTTT
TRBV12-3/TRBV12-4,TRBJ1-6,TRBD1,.,CASTLAQGYNSPLHF,TGTGCCAGCACCCTGGCACAGGGGTATAATTCACCCCTCCACTTT